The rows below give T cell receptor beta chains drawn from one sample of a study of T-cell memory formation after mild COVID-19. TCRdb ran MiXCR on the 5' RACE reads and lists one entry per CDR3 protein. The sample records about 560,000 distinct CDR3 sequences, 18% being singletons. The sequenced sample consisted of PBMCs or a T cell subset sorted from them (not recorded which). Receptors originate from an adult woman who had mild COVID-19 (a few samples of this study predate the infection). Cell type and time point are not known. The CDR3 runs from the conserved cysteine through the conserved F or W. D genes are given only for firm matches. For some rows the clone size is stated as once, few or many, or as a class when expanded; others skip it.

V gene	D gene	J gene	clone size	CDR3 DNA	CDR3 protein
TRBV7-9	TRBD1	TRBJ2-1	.	TGTGCCAGCAGCCCACGGACAGGGACCTACAATGAGCAGTTCTTC	CASSPRTGTYNEQFF
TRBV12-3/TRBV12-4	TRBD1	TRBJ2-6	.	TGTGCCAGCAGCCGCAGGGGCCGGGACAGGGACTTCTCTGGGGCCAACGTCCTGACTTTC	CASSRRGRDRDFSGANVLTF
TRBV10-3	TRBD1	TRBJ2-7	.	TGTGCCATAAAGAACGGGACAGGATCCTACGAGCAGTACTTC	CAIKNGTGSYEQYF
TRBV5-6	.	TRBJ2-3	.	TGTGCCAGCGGCAAAAGGGGGGGGACAGATACGCAGTATTTT	CASGKRGGTDTQYF
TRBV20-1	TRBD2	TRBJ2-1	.	TGCAGTGCTAGGTTGACTAGCGCATATGAGCAGTTCTTC	CSARLTSAYEQFF
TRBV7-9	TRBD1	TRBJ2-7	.	TGTGCCAGCACCTGGGGACAGGGGGCAAGCGAGCAGTACTTC	CASTWGQGASEQYF
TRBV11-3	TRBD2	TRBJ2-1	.	TGTGCCAGCAGCCCAGGGGGGACTAGCGGTATCCCCGGGAATGAGCAGTTCTTC	CASSPGGTSGIPGNEQFF
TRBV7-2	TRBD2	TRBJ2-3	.	TGTGCCAGCAGCTCAAGACTAGCGGGGTTAGCAGATACGCAGTATTTT	CASSSRLAGLADTQYF
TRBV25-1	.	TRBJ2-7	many	TGTGCCAGCAGTGGAGAGCAGTACTTC	CASSGEQYF
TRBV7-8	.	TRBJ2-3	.	TGTGCCAGCAGCCACATGATCCGAGCGGCGGCTAGCACAGATACGCAGTATTTT	CASSHMIRAAASTDTQYF
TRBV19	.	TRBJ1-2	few	TGTGCCAGTAGTATGTTCACTTCGACGGATGGCTACACCTTC	CASSMFTSTDGYTF
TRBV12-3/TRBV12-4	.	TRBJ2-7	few	TGTGCCAGCAGTACCGGGACTTCTAACGAGCAGTACTTC	CASSTGTSNEQYF
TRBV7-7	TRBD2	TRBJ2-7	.	TGTGCTAGCAGCCGAATCGCGACTAGCGGGAGGCCCGAGAGAACCTACGAGCAGTACTTC	CASSRIATSGRPERTYEQYF
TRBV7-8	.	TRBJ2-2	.	TGTGCCAGCAGCTTTAGGTCCCCCCCGGCCGGGGAGCTGTTTTTT	CASSFRSPPAGELFF
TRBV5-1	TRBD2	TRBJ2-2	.	TGCGCCAGTTACGACACCGGACTAGCGGTGAACACCGGGGAGCTGTTTTTT	CASYDTGLAVNTGELFF
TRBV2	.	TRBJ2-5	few	TGTGCCAGCAGTGAAGGGGAAGGGACCCAGTACTTC	CASSEGEGTQYF
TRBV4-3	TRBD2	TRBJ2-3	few	TGCGCCAGCAGCCAAGGGACTAGCGGGAGGGCCGCGACAGATACGCAGTATTTT	CASSQGTSGRAATDTQYF
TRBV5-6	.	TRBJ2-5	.	TGTGCCAGCAGCATCGACGAACTGCGGGGGCCGCAAGAGACCCAGTACTTC	CASSIDELRGPQETQYF
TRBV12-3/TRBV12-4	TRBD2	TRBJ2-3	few	TGTGCCAGCAGTTTACGACTAGCGGGAGGTGCAGATACGCAGTATTTT	CASSLRLAGGADTQYF
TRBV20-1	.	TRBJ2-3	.	TGCAGTGCTAGAGTCCCGGCGCTGACGACCACAGATACGCAGTATTTT	CSARVPALTTTDTQYF
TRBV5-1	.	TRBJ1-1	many	TGCGCCAGCAGCCCTACCAGACAGCTGACCCCTGAAGCTTTCTTT	CASSPTRQLTPEAFF
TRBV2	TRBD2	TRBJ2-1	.	TGTGCCAGCAGTTCAACCGGGACTAGCCCTATTAGCTCCTACAATGAGCAGTTCTTC	CASSSTGTSPISSYNEQFF
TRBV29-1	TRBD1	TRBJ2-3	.	TGCAGCGTTGAAGGGCAGGGGGCAGCAGATACGCAGTATTTT	CSVEGQGAADTQYF
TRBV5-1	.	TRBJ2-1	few	TGCGCCAGCAGCTTGGACCCCCTCGTGGAGCAGTTCTTC	CASSLDPLVEQFF
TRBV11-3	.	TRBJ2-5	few	TGTGCCAGCAGCTCCCATGGTGGGGGGCAGACCCAGTACTTC	CASSSHGGGQTQYF
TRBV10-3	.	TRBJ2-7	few	TGTGCCATCAGTGAGTCCGGCGGACCGAGCTCCTACGAGCAGTACTTC	CAISESGGPSSYEQYF
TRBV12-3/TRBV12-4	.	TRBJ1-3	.	TGTGCCAGCAGTTTCGCGGACCGGGTTGGAAACACCATATATTTT	CASSFADRVGNTIYF
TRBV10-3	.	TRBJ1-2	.	TGTGCCATCAGTGACCGACAGGTCTACTATGGCTACACCTTC	CAISDRQVYYGYTF
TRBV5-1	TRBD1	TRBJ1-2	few	TGCGCCAGCAGCTCCCGGGACAGGGGAGTTTGGGACTATGGCTACACCTTC	CASSSRDRGVWDYGYTF
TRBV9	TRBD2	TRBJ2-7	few	TGTGCCAGCAGCGCCCGGGACTATTGGAACGAGCAGTACTTC	CASSARDYWNEQYF
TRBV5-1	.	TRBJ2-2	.	TGCGCCAGCAGCTTTGCGGGCAGGACCGGGGAGCTGTTTTTT	CASSFAGRTGELFF